These 24 T cell receptor beta chains were sequenced from one sample in a study of T-cell reconstitution after alpha-beta-depleted transplantation in children. Unique molecular identifiers were used to barcode this TCRbeta library. TCRdb reanalysed the PCR reads using MiXCR and keeps one entry per CDR3 protein. The sample shows 500,000 or so distinct CDR3 sequences, around 10% of them seen only once. Material: PBMCs, mostly from graft donor cells, obtained 180 days after TCRalphabeta/CD19-depleted stem cell transplant. The receptors stem from a female patient aged 2-9 years who had a stem cell transplant for aplastic anemia, so the T cells may come from the graft donor.

This clonotype was picked up a small number of times. This chain links TRBV27 with TRBJ2-7; a possible D gene is TRBD1 (6 bases). The CDR3 is made up of 15 amino acids. CDR1 is MNHEY and CDR2 is SMNVEV in the germline V gene (reference sequence). Trimming cost V 3 bases and J 2 bases, with 14 bases left between them. CDR3 sequence (DNA): TGTGCCAGCAGTTTGGGCTATGGACAGACCTACGAGCAGTACGTC. This sequence encodes CASSLGYGQTYEQYV.

This clonotype showed up just a few times. The rearrangement joins TRBV5-5 to TRBJ1-6; no reliable D call. The germline V gene has CDR1 SGHKS and CDR2 YYEKEE (reference sequence). This CDR3 has 13 amino acids. Between the trimmed V and J ends, which lost 3 bases and 9 bases, there was a span of 10 bases. CDR3 loop: CASSWSGSSPLHF. In nucleotides, the CDR3 is TGTGCCAGCAGCTGGTCGGGGAGTTCACCCCTCCACTTT.

This clonotype occurred many times. The rearrangement uses TRBV18 and TRBJ2-7; D perhaps matches TRBD1 (8 bases). The CDR3 is 14 residues long. Trimming stripped 3 bases from V and 6 bases from J, with 15 bases between. In germline, CDR1 is KGHSH, CDR2 LQKENI. CDR3 bases: TGTGCCAGCTCACCCACAGGGGGAGGGATCGAGCAGTACTTC. As protein: CASSPTGGGIEQYF.

This clonotype has only a few counts. The J gene is TRBJ1-2, the V gene TRBV9; 7 bases line up with TRBD1. With V trimmed by 3 bases and J by 8 bases, 16 bases remained unmatched. Germline V gene data show CDR1 as SGDLS and CDR2 as YYNGEE. The CDR3 is 16 residues long. In DNA, the CDR3 is TGTGCCAGCAGCGCCATCATCCTTGACAGGGCTCTGGGCTACACCTTC. This gives the protein CASSAIILDRALGYTF.

This sequence joins TRBV5-1 and TRBJ2-1; D might be TRBD2 (6 bases). The V and J ends lost 4 bases and 4 bases respectively, with 15 bases between them. The germline gives CDR1 SGHRS, CDR2 YFSETQ. The CDR3 length is 15 residues. The CDR3 nucleotides are TGCGCCAGCAGCAAAGGGACTCTCGATTACAATGAGCAGTTCTTC. It specifies CASSKGTLDYNEQFF.

The V gene is TRBV7-9, the J gene TRBJ1-6, with D perhaps matching TRBD1 (6 bases). Between the trimmed V and J ends, which lost 1 base and 15 bases, there was a span of 13 bases. The CDR3 consists of 13 residues. Germline-derived CDR1 and CDR2 are SEHNR and FQNEAQ (reference sequence). This CDR3 is CASSLDPGHFLHF. In nucleotides, the CDR3 is TGTGCCAGCAGCTTAGACCCGGGACACTTCCTCCACTTT.

This clonotype has a handful of counts. The chain is built from TRBV27 and TRBJ2-3; 7 bases are a match to TRBD1. CDR3 size: 16 residues. Trimming removed 1 base from V and 1 base from J; junction bases left unmatched: 5. Germline V lookup: CDR1 MNHEY, CDR2 SMNVEV (reference sequence). CDR3 bases: TGTGCCAGCAGTTTATTCGGCGACAGGGGCACAGATACGCAGTATTTT. It encodes CASSLFGDRGTDTQYF.

CDR3 region: CASSQPGQVTEAFF. DNA of the CDR3: TGTGCCAGCAGTCAACCGGGACAGGTCACTGAAGCTTTCTTT. The chain combines TRBV27 with TRBJ1-1; 8 bases match TRBD1. The V and J ends lost 5 bases and 4 bases, in that order; junction bases with no gene match: 6. This CDR3 comprises 14 residues. Germline loops: CDR1 MNHEY, CDR2 SMNVEV (reference sequence).

V usage is TRBV12-3 or TRBV12-4 and J usage is TRBJ2-7; 8 bases are a match to TRBD2. V gave up 2 bases and J gave up 4 bases; unmatched junction bases: 16. The CDR3 covers 18 residues. The CDR3 nucleotides read TGTGCCAGCAGTTTAAGTCGGGGGGGCAGGATTGGGGGATACGAGCAGTACTTC. Its translation is CASSLSRGGRIGGYEQYF.

This chain links TRBV11-3 with TRBJ1-2; D is uncertain. The germline V gene encodes CDR1 SGHNT and CDR2 YENEEA. This CDR3 has 13 amino acids. The V end lost 2 bases, the J end lost 3 bases, and 7 bases lay between the germline ends. The CDR3 region is CASSLSGDYGYTF. As DNA, the CDR3 is TGTGCCAGCAGCTTATCCGGGGACTATGGCTACACCTTC.

This clonotype was seen a handful of times. The chain is built from TRBV20-1 and TRBJ2-1; 8 positions match TRBD2. Germline values: CDR1 DFQATT, CDR2 SNEGSKA (reference sequence). CDR3 size: 14 residues. After removal of 3 bases from V and 7 bases from J, the junction contained 8 bases not matched to a gene. In nucleotides, the CDR3 is TGCAGTGCTAGGAGCGGGAGCGCTTGGAATGAGCAGTTCTTC. Its translation: CSARSGSAWNEQFF.

The chain recombines TRBV28 with TRBJ2-1, with no clear D. CDR3 length: 13 amino acids. Germline V gene data show CDR1 as MDHEN and CDR2 as SYDVKM. Between the trimmed V and J ends, which lost 2 bases and 8 bases, there was a span of 10 bases. The CDR3 sequence: CASSLISRHEQFF. The CDR3 nucleotides are TGTGCCAGCAGTTTAATCTCCCGGCATGAGCAGTTCTTC.

This clonotype came up many times. This chain uses TRBV7-9 with TRBJ2-7; no clear D. Germline V lookup: CDR1 SEHNR, CDR2 FQNEAQ (reference sequence). V was trimmed by 2 bases and J by 3 bases, leaving 8 bases between them. CDR3 length: 13 residues. The CDR3 DNA follows: TGTGCCAGCAGCTTACGGCACAGCTACGAGCAGTACTTC. The encoded protein is CASSLRHSYEQYF. Full variable domain (rest looked up from reference TRBV7-9 and TRBJ2-7): DTGVSQNPRHKITKRGQNVTFRCDPISEHNRLYWYRQTLGQGPEFLTYFQNEAQLEKSRLLSDRFSAERPKGSFSTLEIQRTEQGDSAMYLCASSLRHSYEQYFGPGTRLTVT.

The chain employs TRBV20-1 and TRBJ2-2; 10 bases are shared with TRBD1. Trimming took 4 bases from V and 5 from J; bases not matched to a gene: 4. This CDR3 has 14 residues. Per the germline V gene, CDR1 is DFQATT and CDR2 is SNEGSKA (reference sequence). The CDR3: CSAIDRGRTGELFF. CDR3 sequence (DNA): TGCAGTGCTATCGACAGGGGGCGAACCGGGGAGCTGTTTTTT.

This clonotype was counted ten times or more. J is TRBJ1-2 and V is TRBV28; D is uncertain. The CDR3 has 11 residues. Between the trimmed V and J ends, which lost 3 bases and 8 bases, there was a span of 7 bases. Germline V CDR1 and CDR2: MDHEN, SYDVKM. The CDR3 sequence is CASSLSMGYTF. The CDR3 DNA is TGTGCCAGCAGTTTGTCGATGGGCTACACCTTC.

This clonotype turned up a few times. The CDR3 DNA follows: TGTGCCAGCAGCCTCCTAGCGGAGCTTGAAGCTTTCTTT. Its protein is CASSLLAELEAFF. The chain couples TRBV5-5 to TRBJ1-1, with D unresolved. This CDR3 region has 13 residues. Germline CDR1 is SGHKS and CDR2 is YYEKEE (reference sequence). V dropped 4 bases and J dropped 7 bases, with 14 bases sitting between them. Full variable domain (missing parts from reference TRBV5-5 and TRBJ1-1): DAGVTQSPTHLIKTRGQQVTLRCSPISGHKSVSWYQQVLGQGPQFIFQYYEKEERGRGNFPDRFSARQFPNYSSELNVNALLLGDSALYLCASSLLAELEAFFGQGTRLTVV.

This clonotype turned up a few times. The J gene is TRBJ1-5, the V gene TRBV18; D is undetermined. CDR1 and CDR2 (germline): KGHSH, LQKENI. This CDR3 has 15 residues. V lost 1 base, J lost 5 bases, and 12 bases lay in between. In DNA, the CDR3 is TGTGCCAGCTCACCACAGGGCGGGGAACATCAGCCCCAGCATTTT. Translation: CASSPQGGEHQPQHF.

V and J are TRBV19 and TRBJ1-5; D gene unclear. There are 15 residues in the CDR3. Germline CDR1 reads LNHDA; CDR2 reads SQIVND (reference sequence). Trimming pared 3 bases from V and 2 bases from J, leaving 11 bases between. The DNA for the CDR3 is TGTGCCAGTAGTATTGGCTGGCTAGGCAATCAGCCCCAGCATTTT. Amino acids: CASSIGWLGNQPQHF.

The chain carries TRBV15 and TRBJ1-5; maybe TRBD1 (5 bases). This CDR3 has 15 amino acids. Deletions cut 5 bases from V and 1 base from J, with 12 bases between. Germline-derived CDR1 and CDR2 are LNHNV and YYDKDF (reference sequence). The CDR3 DNA reads TGTGCCACCAGCTGGATCGAGGGGAGCAATCAGCCCCAGCATTTT. Its translation: CATSWIEGSNQPQHF.

V and J are TRBV6-1 and TRBJ1-1; a weak D match, TRBD1 (5 bases). V lost 8 bases and J lost 0, with 19 bases in between. CDR1 is MNHNS, CDR2 SASEGT, per germline. This CDR3 has 16 residues. The CDR3 spells CASGGRWEVLNTEAFF. The CDR3, as DNA: TGTGCCAGCGGGGGGAGGTGGGAAGTGTTGAACACTGAAGCTTTCTTT.

This clonotype was counted only a few times. The V call is TRBV13, the J call TRBJ2-7; 14 bases agree with TRBD2. The CDR3 extends over 14 amino acids. Germline loops: CDR1 PRHDT, CDR2 FYEKMQ (reference sequence). V shed 8 bases and J 6 bases; nucleotides not matched to a gene: 6. CDR3 sequence reads: CASSPGLAGAEQYF. CDR3 nucleotide sequence: TGTGCCAGCTCTCCGGGACTAGCGGGAGCCGAGCAGTACTTC. Full variable domain (outside the CDR3, taken from reference TRBV13 and TRBJ2-7): AAGVIQSPRHLIKEKRETATLKCYPIPRHDTVYWYQQGPGQDPQFLISFYEKMQSDKGSIPDRFSAQQFSDYHSELNMSSLELGDSALYFCASSPGLAGAEQYFGPGTRLTVT.

This clonotype was observed at least ten times. This chain links TRBV28 with TRBJ1-1; the D is unclear. Per germline, CDR1 MDHEN and CDR2 SYDVKM. CDR3 length equals 14 residues. Trimming left V 5 bases short and J 1 base short, with 11 bases between. CDR3 sequence: CASSPLGRNTEAFF. CDR3 bases: TGTGCCAGCAGTCCCCTGGGCAGGAACACTGAAGCTTTCTTT.

The chain couples TRBV4-1 to TRBJ2-1; D call uncertain. Germline CDR1 MGHRA, CDR2 YSYEKL. Trimming removed 0 bases at V and 3 bases at J, with 6 bases between. This CDR3 comprises 14 residues. The DNA of the CDR3 is TGCGCCAGCAGCCAAGATGGGTTCTACAATGAGCAGTTCTTC. It yields the protein CASSQDGFYNEQFF.

This clonotype was observed a handful of times. V is TRBV5-1 and J is TRBJ2-1; possibly TRBD2 for D (5 bases). This CDR3 region has 13 residues. Looked up from germline, CDR1 is SGHRS and CDR2 is YFSETQ. The V end lost 3 bases, the J end lost 8 bases, and 12 bases lay between the germline ends. The DNA for the CDR3 is TGCGCCAGCAGCTGGCGCGAGGGCGATGAGCAGTTCTTC. Amino acid sequence: CASSWREGDEQFF. Variable domain in full (rest from reference TRBV5-1 and TRBJ2-1): KAGVTQTPRYLIKTRGQQVTLSCSPISGHRSVSWYQQTPGQGLQFLFEYFSETQRNKGNFPGRFSGRQFSNSRSEMNVSTLELGDSALYLCASSWREGDEQFFGPGTRLTVL.